The 18 T cell receptor beta chains below were found in one sample sequenced in a study of blood T cell repertoires in COVID-19. Sequenced by immunoSEQ multiplex PCR; TCRdb stores in-frame clones only, minus some. The sample gives 110,000 to 150,000 clones, just under 85% of which show up once; roughly 6.2% is in the top ten. Material: PBMCs or T cells enriched from blood (not recorded which). These receptors all stem from a woman aged 40 to 55 who had recovered from COVID-19.

The V and J genes are TRBV7-8 and TRBJ2-5; TRBD2 agrees at 7 bases. Germline lookup yields CDR1 SGHVS and CDR2 FQNEAQ. V dropped 6 bases and J dropped 3; count of bases not matched to a gene: 1. The CDR3 sequence is 12 residues long. CDR3 sequence reads: CASRGLEETQYF. The CDR3 coding sequence is TGTGCCAGCAGAGGACTAGAAGAGACCCAGTACTTC. Looking up the rest from reference TRBV7-8 and TRBJ2-5 gives the full variable domain: GAGVSQSPRYKVAKRGQDVALRCDPISGHVSLFWYQQALGQGPEFLTYFQNEAQLDKSGLPSDRFFAERPEGSVSTLKIQRTQQEDSAVYLCASRGLEETQYFGPGTRLLVL.

The rearrangement uses TRBV6-1 and TRBJ2-7, with a possible D match to TRBD1 (7 bases). There are 17 residues in the CDR3. With 2 bases removed from V and 3 bases from J, the gap between germline ends came to 20 bases. Germline CDR1 and CDR2: MNHNS and SASEGT. The CDR3 nucleotides read TGTGCCAGCAGTGAACAGGGATTTTGGCAGGGGGGCTACGAGCAGTACTTC. Encoded protein: CASSEQGFWQGGYEQYF.

The chain links TRBV19 to TRBJ1-6; D may be TRBD1 (6 bases). In germline, CDR1 is LNHDA, CDR2 SQIVND (reference sequence). CDR3 length equals 15 residues. Trimming left V 5 bases short and J 2 bases short, with 10 bases between. CDR3 sequence reads: CASSPNRAYNSPLHF. CDR3 sequence (DNA): TGTGCCAGTAGTCCAAACAGGGCCTATAATTCACCCCTCCACTTT.

The V and J genes are TRBV30 and TRBJ1-2; a weak D match, TRBD1 (6 bases). The CDR3 loop spans 12 amino acids. Germline lookup yields CDR1 GTSNPN and CDR2 SVGIG (reference sequence). Trimming took 4 bases from V and 4 from J, leaving 10 bases between them. The CDR3 reads CAWTQGSYGYTF. CDR3 nucleotides: TGTGCCTGGACTCAGGGGAGCTATGGCTACACCTTC.

V gene TRBV7-6 combines with J gene TRBJ1-3; D unresolved. V gave up 2 bases and J gave up 4 bases, with 12 bases separating them. Germline CDR1 reads SGHVS; CDR2 reads FNYEAQ. The CDR3 has 15 residues. The CDR3 protein is CASSLFETGGNTIYF. The CDR3 nucleotides read TGTGCCAGCAGCTTATTCGAAACGGGAGGAAACACCATATATTTT.

The chain links TRBV2 to TRBJ2-1, with 8 bases that match TRBD1. The CDR3 is made up of 14 amino acids. The V gene end was trimmed by 3 bases and the J gene end by 5 bases; junction bases not matched to a gene: 3. From germline, CDR1 is SNHLY and CDR2 FYNNEI. CDR3 region: CASSDGQGDNEQFF. The CDR3, as DNA: TGTGCCAGCAGTGATGGACAGGGTGACAATGAGCAGTTCTTC.

The V gene is TRBV7-9, the J gene TRBJ1-3; no firm D call. Germline assignment: CDR1 SEHNR and CDR2 FQNEAQ (reference sequence). V dropped 5 bases and J dropped 0 bases, with 5 bases sitting between them. The CDR3 has 13 residues. CDR3: CASSPSSGNTIYF. DNA for the CDR3: TGTGCCAGCAGCCCGTCCTCTGGAAACACCATATATTTT.

The rearrangement uses TRBV19 and TRBJ2-5; 9 nucleotides line up with TRBD1. The CDR3 spans 14 residues. The V and J ends lost 6 bases and 2 bases, in that order; junction bases with no gene match: 4. Germline CDR1 reads LNHDA; CDR2 reads SQIVND (reference sequence). The CDR3 sequence is CASRRQGVQETQYF. CDR3 nucleotides: TGTGCCAGTAGGAGACAGGGGGTTCAAGAGACCCAGTACTTC.

The rearrangement joins TRBV12-5 to TRBJ2-1, with 9 bases fitting TRBD1. Trimming removed 5 bases from V and 10 bases from J; junction bases left unmatched: 6. CDR3 length: 13 residues. Looked up from germline, CDR1 is LGHNT and CDR2 is FRNRAP. The CDR3: CASGPRGTGEQFF. The CDR3 DNA reads TGTGCTAGTGGTCCCCGTGGGACAGGGGAGCAGTTCTTC. Full variable domain (remainder filled in from reference TRBV12-5 and TRBJ2-1): DARVTQTPRHKVTEMGQEVTMRCQPILGHNTVFWYRQTMMQGLELLAYFRNRAPLDDSGMPKDRFSAEMPDATLATLKIQPSEPRDSAVYFCASGPRGTGEQFFGPGTRLTVL.

The chain recombines TRBV30 with TRBJ1-3, with 11 bases identical to TRBD1. Losses at the gene ends were 5 bases for V and 2 bases for J; bases not matched to a gene: 2. This CDR3 is built from 14 residues. In germline, CDR1 is GTSNPN, CDR2 SVGIG (reference sequence). Here the CDR3 DNA reads TGTGCCTGGGGGGACAGGGGGACTGGAAACACCATATATTTT. It codes for CAWGDRGTGNTIYF.

The chain combines TRBV5-4 with TRBJ2-1; 9 bases match TRBD2. This CDR3 region has 16 residues. The V gene end was trimmed by 4 bases and the J gene end by 2 bases; junction bases not matched to a gene: 7. Germline lookup yields CDR1 SGHNT and CDR2 YYREEE (reference sequence). The CDR3 region is CASSPIAGVAYNEQFF. In DNA form, the CDR3 reads TGTGCCAGCAGCCCAATAGCGGGAGTCGCCTACAATGAGCAGTTCTTC.

The V and J genes are TRBV2 and TRBJ1-5; 11 nucleotides line up with TRBD1. Germline trimming cut 7 bases from V and 6 bases from J; bases unmatched to any gene: 5. This CDR3 comprises 14 residues. In germline, CDR1 is SNHLY, CDR2 FYNNEI. The CDR3 is CASTGTGGAQPQHF. Here the CDR3 DNA reads TGTGCCAGCACCGGGACAGGGGGGGCTCAGCCCCAGCATTTT.

J is TRBJ1-4 and V is TRBV15, with 9 bases matching TRBD1. The CDR3 extends over 15 amino acids. The V segment lost 2 bases and the J segment 7 bases; nucleotides outside the gene matches: 5. Germline loops: CDR1 LNHNV, CDR2 YYDKDF (reference sequence). Here the CDR3 reads CATSRPTGGGEKLFF. The CDR3 DNA reads as TGTGCCACCAGCAGACCGACAGGGGGGGGTGAAAAACTGTTTTTT.

The chain is built from TRBV4-1 and TRBJ2-1; TRBD1 aligns across 7 bases. CDR3 length: 16 amino acids. CDR1 and CDR2 (germline): MGHRA, YSYEKL. Trimming took 4 bases from V and 2 from J; bases not matched to a gene: 8. The DNA for the CDR3 is TGCGCCAGCAGCCCAGCCGGGACAGACCCCTACAATGAGCAGTTCTTC. Protein: CASSPAGTDPYNEQFF.

This clone was seen a single time. J is TRBJ1-1 and V is TRBV19; tentative D call: TRBD1 (6 bases). Germline CDR1 LNHDA, CDR2 SQIVND (reference sequence). V lost 7 bases and J lost 1, with 13 bases in between. This CDR3 has 14 residues. CDR3 region: CASTLQGANTEAFF. CDR3 sequence (DNA): TGTGCCAGTACCCTACAGGGTGCGAACACTGAAGCTTTCTTT.

This chain uses TRBV19 with TRBJ2-7; a weak D match, TRBD2 (6 bases). The V and J ends lost 8 bases and 5 bases respectively, with 16 bases between them. CDR1 is LNHDA and CDR2 is SQIVND in the germline V gene (reference sequence). This CDR3 spans 13 amino acids. CDR3 sequence (DNA): TGTGCCAGTTCGGGGAGGCCAGGCGACGAGCAGTACTTC. Translating gives CASSGRPGDEQYF.

This chain uses TRBV9 with TRBJ2-3, with 8 positions matching TRBD2. Looked up from germline, CDR1 is SGDLS and CDR2 is YYNGEE. J lost 4 bases, V lost 3 bases, and 1 base had no gene match. The CDR3 loop spans 13 amino acids. CDR3 residues: CASSATSADTQYF. The CDR3 nucleotides are TGTGCCAGCAGCGCGACTAGCGCAGATACGCAGTATTTT.

This chain connects TRBV12-3 or TRBV12-4 to TRBJ1-2; a weak D match, TRBD1 (5 bases). The CDR3 length is 11 residues. Between the trimmed V and J ends, which lost 6 bases and 4 bases, there was a span of 6 bases. The CDR3, as DNA: TGTGCCAGCAGCGACAGCTATGGCTACACCTTC. It is translated as CASSDSYGYTF.